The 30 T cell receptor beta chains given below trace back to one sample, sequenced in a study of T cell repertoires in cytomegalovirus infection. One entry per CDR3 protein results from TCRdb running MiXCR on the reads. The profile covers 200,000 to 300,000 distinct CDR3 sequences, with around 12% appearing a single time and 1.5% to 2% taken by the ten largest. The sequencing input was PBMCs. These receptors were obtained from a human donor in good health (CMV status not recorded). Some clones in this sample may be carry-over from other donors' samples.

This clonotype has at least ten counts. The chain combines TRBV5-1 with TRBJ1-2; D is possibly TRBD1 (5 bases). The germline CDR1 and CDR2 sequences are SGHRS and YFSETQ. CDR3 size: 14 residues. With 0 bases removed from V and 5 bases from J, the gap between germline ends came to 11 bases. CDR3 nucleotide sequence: TGCGCCAGCAGCTTGGATGGGGCTGGATATGGCTACACCTTC. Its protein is CASSLDGAGYGYTF.

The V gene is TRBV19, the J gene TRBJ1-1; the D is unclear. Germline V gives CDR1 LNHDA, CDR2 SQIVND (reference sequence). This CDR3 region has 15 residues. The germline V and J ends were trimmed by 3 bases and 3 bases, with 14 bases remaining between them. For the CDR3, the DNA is TGTGCCAGTAGTATTAGGCTACTACGGGACACTGAAGCTTTCTTT. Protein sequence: CASSIRLLRDTEAFF.

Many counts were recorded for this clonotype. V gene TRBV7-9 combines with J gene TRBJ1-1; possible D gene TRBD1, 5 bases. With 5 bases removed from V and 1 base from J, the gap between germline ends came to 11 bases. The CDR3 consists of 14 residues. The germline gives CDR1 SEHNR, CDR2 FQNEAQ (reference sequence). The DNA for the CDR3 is TGTGCCAGCAGCCCCCCGAGGGGGAACACTGAAGCTTTCTTT. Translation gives CASSPPRGNTEAFF.

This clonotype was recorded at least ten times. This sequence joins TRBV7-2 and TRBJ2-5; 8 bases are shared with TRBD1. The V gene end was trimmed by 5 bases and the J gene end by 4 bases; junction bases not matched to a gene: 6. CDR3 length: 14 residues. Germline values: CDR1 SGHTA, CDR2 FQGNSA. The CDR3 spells CASSRGTGSETQYF. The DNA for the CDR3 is TGTGCCAGCAGCCGCGGGACAGGTTCAGAGACCCAGTACTTC.

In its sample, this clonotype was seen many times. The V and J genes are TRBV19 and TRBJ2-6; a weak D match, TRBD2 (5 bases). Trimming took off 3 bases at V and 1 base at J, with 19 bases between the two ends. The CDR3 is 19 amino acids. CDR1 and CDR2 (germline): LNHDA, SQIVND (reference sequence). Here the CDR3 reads CASSIPPGLAGSGANVLTF. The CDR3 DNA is TGTGCCAGTAGTATCCCCCCAGGACTCGCCGGATCTGGGGCCAACGTCCTGACTTTC.

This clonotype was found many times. The CDR3 DNA follows: TGCAGTGCTAGAGATGGACAGGGGGCAAAACTGTTTTTT. Translating gives CSARDGQGAKLFF. This chain links TRBV20-1 with TRBJ1-4; 11 bases align to TRBD1. J was trimmed by 10 bases and V by 0 bases; bases with no gene match: 1. Germline V gene sequence: CDR1 DFQATT, CDR2 SNEGSKA (reference sequence). The CDR3 has 13 residues.

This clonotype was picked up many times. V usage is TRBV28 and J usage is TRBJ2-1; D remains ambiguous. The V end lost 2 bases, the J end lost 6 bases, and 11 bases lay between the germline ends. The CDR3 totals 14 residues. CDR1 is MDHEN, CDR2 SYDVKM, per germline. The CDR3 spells CASSLAGSGNEQFF. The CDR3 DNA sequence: TGTGCCAGCAGTTTAGCTGGGTCGGGCAATGAGCAGTTCTTC.

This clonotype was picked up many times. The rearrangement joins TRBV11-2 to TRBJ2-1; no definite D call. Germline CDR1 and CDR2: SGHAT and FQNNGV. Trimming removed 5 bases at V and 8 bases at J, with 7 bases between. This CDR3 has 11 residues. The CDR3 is CASSRGDEQFF. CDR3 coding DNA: TGTGCCAGCAGCCGAGGCGATGAGCAGTTCTTC.

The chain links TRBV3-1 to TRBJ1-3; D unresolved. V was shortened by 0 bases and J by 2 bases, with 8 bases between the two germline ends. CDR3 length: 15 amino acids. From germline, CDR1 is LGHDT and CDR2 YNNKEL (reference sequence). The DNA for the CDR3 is TGTGCCAGCAGCCAAGATCGGGGAACTGGAAACACCATATATTTT. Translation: CASSQDRGTGNTIYF.

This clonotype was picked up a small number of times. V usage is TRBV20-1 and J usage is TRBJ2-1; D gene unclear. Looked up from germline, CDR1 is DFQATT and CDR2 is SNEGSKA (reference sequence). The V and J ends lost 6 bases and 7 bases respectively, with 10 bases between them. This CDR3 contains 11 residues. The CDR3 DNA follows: TGCAGTGCCCCGGAAGTAAATGAGCAGTTCTTC. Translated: CSAPEVNEQFF.

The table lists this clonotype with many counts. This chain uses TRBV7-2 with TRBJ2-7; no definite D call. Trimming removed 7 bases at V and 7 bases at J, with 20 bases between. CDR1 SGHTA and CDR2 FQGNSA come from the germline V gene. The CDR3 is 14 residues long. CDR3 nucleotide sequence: TGTGCCAGCATGGCAGCTTCCTTCTCCTGGGAGCAGTACTTC. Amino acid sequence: CASMAASFSWEQYF.

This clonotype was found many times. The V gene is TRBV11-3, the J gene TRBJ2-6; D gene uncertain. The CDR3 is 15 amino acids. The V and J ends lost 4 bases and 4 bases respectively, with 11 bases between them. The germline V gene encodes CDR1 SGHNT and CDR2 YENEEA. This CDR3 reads CASSYYTAGANVLTF. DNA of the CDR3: TGTGCCAGCAGCTATTATACGGCGGGGGCCAACGTCCTGACTTTC.

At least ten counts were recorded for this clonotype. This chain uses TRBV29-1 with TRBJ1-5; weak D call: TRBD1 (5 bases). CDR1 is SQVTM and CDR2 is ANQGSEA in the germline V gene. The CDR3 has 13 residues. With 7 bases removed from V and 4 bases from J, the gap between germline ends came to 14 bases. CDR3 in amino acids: CSAQDTLNQPQHF. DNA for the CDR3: TGCAGCGCCCAGGACACCCTGAATCAGCCCCAGCATTTT.

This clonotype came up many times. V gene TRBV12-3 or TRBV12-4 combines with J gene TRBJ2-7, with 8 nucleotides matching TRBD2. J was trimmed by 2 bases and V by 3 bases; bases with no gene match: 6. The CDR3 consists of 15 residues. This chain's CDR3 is CASSFAPGGAYEQYF. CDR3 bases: TGTGCCAGCAGTTTCGCCCCGGGGGGGGCCTACGAGCAGTACTTC.

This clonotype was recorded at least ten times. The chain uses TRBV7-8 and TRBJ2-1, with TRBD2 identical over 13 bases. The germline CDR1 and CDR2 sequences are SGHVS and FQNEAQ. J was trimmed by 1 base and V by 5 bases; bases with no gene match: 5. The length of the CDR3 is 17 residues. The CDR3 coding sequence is TGTGCCAGCAGCCCACGACTAGCGGGAGGATCCTACAATGAGCAGTTCTTC. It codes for CASSPRLAGGSYNEQFF.

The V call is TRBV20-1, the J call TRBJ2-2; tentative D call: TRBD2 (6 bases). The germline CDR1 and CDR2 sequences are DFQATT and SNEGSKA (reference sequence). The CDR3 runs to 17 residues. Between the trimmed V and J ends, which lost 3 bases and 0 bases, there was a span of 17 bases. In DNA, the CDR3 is TGCAGTGCTAGCCCTACTTTGGGACTGGCGAACACCGGGGAGCTGTTTTTT. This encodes CSASPTLGLANTGELFF.

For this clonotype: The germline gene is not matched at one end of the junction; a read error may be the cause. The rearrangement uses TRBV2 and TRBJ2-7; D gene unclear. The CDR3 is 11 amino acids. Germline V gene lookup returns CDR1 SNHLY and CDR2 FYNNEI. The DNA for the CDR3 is TGTGCCGGCAGGCGTTACTACGAGCAGTACTTC. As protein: CAGRRYYEQYF.

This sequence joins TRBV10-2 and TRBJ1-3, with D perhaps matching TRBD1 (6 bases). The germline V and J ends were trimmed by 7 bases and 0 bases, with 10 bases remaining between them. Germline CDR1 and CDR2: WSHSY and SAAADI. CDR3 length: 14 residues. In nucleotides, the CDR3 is TGCGCCAGCACCGAGGACAGCTCTGGAAACACCATATATTTT. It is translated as CASTEDSSGNTIYF.

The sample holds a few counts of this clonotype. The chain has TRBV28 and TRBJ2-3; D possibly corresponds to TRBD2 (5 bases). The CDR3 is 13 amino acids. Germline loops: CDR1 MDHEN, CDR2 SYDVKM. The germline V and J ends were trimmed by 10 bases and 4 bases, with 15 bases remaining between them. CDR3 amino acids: CATQTGNSDTQYF. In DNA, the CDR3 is TGTGCCACCCAGACCGGGAATTCAGATACGCAGTATTTT.

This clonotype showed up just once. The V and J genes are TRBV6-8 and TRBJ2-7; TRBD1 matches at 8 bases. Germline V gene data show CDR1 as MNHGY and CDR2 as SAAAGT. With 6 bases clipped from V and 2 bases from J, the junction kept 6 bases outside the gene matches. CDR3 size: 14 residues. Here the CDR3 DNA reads TGTGCCAGCAGCGCCGGGACAGGTACCTACGAGCAGTACTTC. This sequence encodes CASSAGTGTYEQYF.

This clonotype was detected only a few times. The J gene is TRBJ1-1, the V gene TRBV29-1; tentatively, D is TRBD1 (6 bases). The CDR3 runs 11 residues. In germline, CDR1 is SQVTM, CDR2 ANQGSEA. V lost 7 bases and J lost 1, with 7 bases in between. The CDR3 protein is CSGGANTEAFF. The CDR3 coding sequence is TGCAGCGGGGGGGCGAACACTGAAGCTTTCTTT.

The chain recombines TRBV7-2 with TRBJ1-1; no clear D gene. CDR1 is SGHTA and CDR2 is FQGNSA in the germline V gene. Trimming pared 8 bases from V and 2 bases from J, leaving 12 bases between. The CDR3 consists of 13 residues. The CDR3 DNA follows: TGTGCCAGCGTCAACCCCTTCAACACTGAAGCTTTCTTT. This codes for CASVNPFNTEAFF.

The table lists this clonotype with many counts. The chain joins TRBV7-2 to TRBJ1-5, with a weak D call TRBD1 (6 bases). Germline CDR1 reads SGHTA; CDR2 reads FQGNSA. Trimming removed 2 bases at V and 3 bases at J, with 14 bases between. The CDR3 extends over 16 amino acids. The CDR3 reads CASSLQLQGFNQPQHF. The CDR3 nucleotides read TGTGCCAGCAGCTTACAATTGCAGGGGTTCAATCAGCCCCAGCATTTT.

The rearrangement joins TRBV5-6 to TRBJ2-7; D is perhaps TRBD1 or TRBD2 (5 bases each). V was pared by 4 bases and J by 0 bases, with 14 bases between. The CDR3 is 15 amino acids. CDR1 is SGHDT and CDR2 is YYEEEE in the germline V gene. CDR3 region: CASSRGRPSSYEQYF. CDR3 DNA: TGTGCCAGCAGCCGGGGACGGCCGAGCTCCTACGAGCAGTACTTC.

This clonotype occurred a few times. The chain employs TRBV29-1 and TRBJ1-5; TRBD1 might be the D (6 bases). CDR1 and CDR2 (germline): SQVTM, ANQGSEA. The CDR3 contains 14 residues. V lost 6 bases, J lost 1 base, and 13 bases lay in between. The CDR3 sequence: CSVGGHLSNQPQHF. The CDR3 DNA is TGCAGCGTGGGGGGACACTTGAGCAATCAGCCCCAGCATTTT.

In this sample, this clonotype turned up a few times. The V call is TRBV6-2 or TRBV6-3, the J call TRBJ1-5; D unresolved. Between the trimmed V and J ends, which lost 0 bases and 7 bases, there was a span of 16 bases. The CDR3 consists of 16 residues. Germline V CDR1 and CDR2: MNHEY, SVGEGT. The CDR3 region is CASSYSIRQQGQPQHF. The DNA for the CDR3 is TGTGCCAGCAGTTACTCGATCAGACAACAAGGGCAGCCCCAGCATTTT.

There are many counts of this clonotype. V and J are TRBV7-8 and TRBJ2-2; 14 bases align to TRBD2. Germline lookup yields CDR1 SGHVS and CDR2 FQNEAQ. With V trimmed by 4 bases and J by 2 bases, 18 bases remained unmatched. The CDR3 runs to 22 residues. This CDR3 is CASSSRLAGGRDPFSNTGELFF. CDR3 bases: TGTGCCAGCAGCTCCCGACTAGCGGGGGGGCGGGATCCTTTTTCCAACACCGGGGAGCTGTTTTTT.

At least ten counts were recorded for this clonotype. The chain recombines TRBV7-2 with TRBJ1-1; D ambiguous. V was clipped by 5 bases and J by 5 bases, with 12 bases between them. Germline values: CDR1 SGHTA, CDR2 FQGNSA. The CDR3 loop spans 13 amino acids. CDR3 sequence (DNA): TGTGCCAGCAGCCGAGGTGGCGGTACTGAAGCTTTCTTT. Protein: CASSRGGGTEAFF.

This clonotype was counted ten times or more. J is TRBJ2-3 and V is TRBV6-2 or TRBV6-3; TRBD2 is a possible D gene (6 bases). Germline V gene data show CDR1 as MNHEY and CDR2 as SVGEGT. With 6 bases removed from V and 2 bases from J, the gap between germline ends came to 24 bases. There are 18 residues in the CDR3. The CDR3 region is CASRGSGLRSPPTDTQYF. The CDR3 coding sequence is TGTGCCAGCAGGGGTAGCGGACTTCGTAGCCCTCCCACAGATACGCAGTATTTT.

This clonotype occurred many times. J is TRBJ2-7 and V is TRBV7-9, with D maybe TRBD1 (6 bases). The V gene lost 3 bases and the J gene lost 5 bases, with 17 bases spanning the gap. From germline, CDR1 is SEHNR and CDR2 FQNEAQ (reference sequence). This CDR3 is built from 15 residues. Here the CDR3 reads CASSLETGSSDEQYF. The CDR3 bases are TGTGCCAGCAGCTTGGAGACAGGTTCATCCGACGAGCAGTACTTC.